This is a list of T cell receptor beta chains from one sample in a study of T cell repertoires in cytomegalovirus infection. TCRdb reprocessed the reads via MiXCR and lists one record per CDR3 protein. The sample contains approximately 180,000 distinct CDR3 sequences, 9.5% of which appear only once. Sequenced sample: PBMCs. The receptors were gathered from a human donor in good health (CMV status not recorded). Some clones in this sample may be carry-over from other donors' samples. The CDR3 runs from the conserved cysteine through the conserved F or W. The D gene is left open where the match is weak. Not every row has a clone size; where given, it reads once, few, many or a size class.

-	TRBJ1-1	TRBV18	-	TGTGCCAGCTCACCACTAGTCACAAGTAGGGGCACTGAAGCTTTCTTT	CASSPLVTSRGTEAFF
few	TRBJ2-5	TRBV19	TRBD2	TGTGCCAGTAGTATAACCGGGACTATCGGGAGTGAGACCCAGTACTTC	CASSITGTIGSETQYF
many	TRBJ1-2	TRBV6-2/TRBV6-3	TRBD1	TGTGCCAGCAGTTACGTCGGGACAGGCCCCTACACCTTC	CASSYVGTGPYTF
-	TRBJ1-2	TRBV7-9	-	TGTGCCAGCAGCGTGTACCAGTCGTCCTATGGCTACACCTTC	CASSVYQSSYGYTF
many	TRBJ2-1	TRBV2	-	TGTGCCAGCAGCGTACTTAGGGGGGGCTCCTACAATGAGCAGTTCTTC	CASSVLRGGSYNEQFF
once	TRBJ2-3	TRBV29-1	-	TGCAGCGTTGAAGGCTCCACAGATACGCAGTATTTT	CSVEGSTDTQYF
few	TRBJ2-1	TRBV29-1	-	TGCAGCGTTGACCCTTCGAGGCCCGAGCAGTTCTTC	CSVDPSRPEQFF
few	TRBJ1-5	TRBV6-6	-	TGTGCCAGCAGTTACACTCAGCCTGGGCCCCAGCATTTT	CASSYTQPGPQHF
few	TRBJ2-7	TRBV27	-	TGTGCCAGCAGTTTATATCAGGGGTCCTACGAGCAGTACTTC	CASSLYQGSYEQYF
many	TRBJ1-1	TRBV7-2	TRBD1	TGTGCCAGCAGCTTAGGAACAGGGGGGAACACTGAAGCTTTCTTT	CASSLGTGGNTEAFF
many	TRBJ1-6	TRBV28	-	TGTGCCAGCAGTTTCACCGGGGATTCACCCCTCCACTTT	CASSFTGDSPLHF
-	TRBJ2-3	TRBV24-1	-	TGTGCCACCAGTGATTTCGGCACAGATACGCAGTATTTT	CATSDFGTDTQYF
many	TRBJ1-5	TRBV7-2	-	TGTGCCAGCAGCGGGTTCGGTCAGCCCCAGCATTTT	CASSGFGQPQHF
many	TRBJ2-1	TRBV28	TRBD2	TGTGCCAGCAGTCCCCGGGTAGCGGGCCCGTCCTACAATGAGCAGTTCTTC	CASSPRVAGPSYNEQFF
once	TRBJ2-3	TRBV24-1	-	TGTGCCACCAGTGCTAACACAGGTACGCAGTATTTT	CATSANTGTQYF
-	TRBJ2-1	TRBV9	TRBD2	TGTGCCAGCAGCCCCCGGACTAGCGGGGGCTACAATGAGCAGTTCTTC	CASSPRTSGGYNEQFF
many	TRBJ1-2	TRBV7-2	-	TGTGCCAGCAGCTTAGAAGGGAACACCTATGGCTACACCTTC	CASSLEGNTYGYTF
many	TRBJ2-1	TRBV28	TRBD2	TGTGCCAGCAGAGGGCCCGGGGCGGCGGGAGTGTTCTTC	CASRGPGAAGVFF